This T cell receptor beta chain was sequenced for a study of cytotoxic CD8 clonotypes in ibrutinib-treated CLL. The V and J ends lost 4 bases and 4 bases respectively, with 14 bases between them. The V gene's germline CDR1 is ENHRY and CDR2 SYGVKD. The CDR3 totals 15 residues. Using immunoSEQ multiplex PCR, the repertoire was profiled, and TCRdb retains in-frame clones only, with some absent. The repertoire holds about 120,000 clones, 70% to 90% seen once, with approximately 2% in the top ten. The sequence came from a human donor with chronic lymphocytic leukemia. V is TRBV10-3 and J is TRBJ2-1, with D perhaps matching TRBD2 (5 bases). Sequenced material: PBMCs, taken after 24 months of ibrutinib treatment. This CDR3 reads CAISVASTRYNEQFF. The CDR3 nucleotides read TGTGCCATCAGTGTAGCGTCCACCCGGTACAATGAGCAGTTCTTC.